This TCR beta chain was sequenced during a study of blood T cell repertoires in COVID-19 (dated by TCRdb to 2020 to 2022). Looking at the study overall: The collaborator samples originated in the United States, Italy and Spain and spanned the acute and convalescent phases of COVID-19. Where HLA class I and class II types were available, the types were taken from metadata supplied by the sample provider, not from assay-based typing. Subjects who had been exposed to COVID-19, were actively infected with it, or had recovered from it provided the deeply sampled blood TCRbeta repertoires that made up the dataset. Samples were obtained from the ongoing ImmuneRACE study (first 160 participants) and from over 1,000 subjects provided by 6 global collaborators. A freely available public database, intended as a resource for researchers studying the immune response to SARS-CoV-2, is where the repertoires were released. A de-identified subject ID, COVID-19 status, age in years and sex were almost always included in the sample metadata. The prospective study material was composed of cDNA or gDNA derived from T cells, B-cell-depleted T cells, or PBMCs.

Study-level results and caveats: The quantity of clinical and demographic metadata differed by source and by participant and was supplied without curation.

About this clone itself: The antigen it recognizes is unknown. No quality values exist for individual bases; no much larger clone is one base distant.

TCRbeta CDR3 regions were amplified from genomic DNA using the immunoSEQ Assay, a bias-controlled multiplex PCR. The paper's data handling went like this. The number of nucleated cells in each sample was estimated by amplification of reference gene primers within the assay. Sequence reads were collapsed and filtered to measure the absolute abundance of every unique TCRbeta CDR3 rearrangement. For each sample, productive Simpson clonality was calculated as the square root of Simpson's diversity index over productive rearrangements. TCRdb's version of the immuneACCESS table is confined to in-frame rearrangements and falls short of the full clone set. An unresolved V gene accounts for under half of the shortfall where checked; the remainder is of unknown origin. The DNA was the basis for D and trimming; V, J and clone size are from that table. The sample yields approximately 120,000 clones; 85% were counted once. Clones ranked in the top ten supply roughly 6.7% of the sample.

V is reduced by 5 bases and J by 4 bases, leaving a spacing of 17 bases between them. From its cysteine to its phenylalanine, the CDR3 spans 15 amino acids. The read is trimmed to its CDR3 DNA, 45 bases read in frame from base 1. Taken from the germline V gene, the CDR1 and CDR2 loops are SGHTA and FQGTGA. Each collaborating institution followed its own protocols to collect whole blood in K2EDTA tubes. Collaborator samples were shipped for TCRbeta analysis as frozen whole blood, isolated PBMCs, or DNA extracted from either sample type. The sequence came from a man at least 80 years old with active or convalescent COVID-19. This receptor chain uses TRBV7-3 and TRBJ1-1; the D region possibly corresponds to TRBD1 (6 bases align). The sequenced sample was peripheral blood. The CDR3 protein sequence reads: CASSSDSGAGTEAFF. Read as DNA, the sequence is TGTGCCAGCAGCAGCGACTCAGGGGCAGGCACTGAAGCTTTCTTT.